This T cell receptor (beta chain) was sequenced in a study of CD8+ T cells in alopecia areata. RNA, once extracted, was reverse transcribed into cDNA for use as the sequencing template. The data were produced by immunoSEQ multiplex PCR, yet TCRdb's version contains in-frame clones alone and is incomplete. The table records under 250,000 clones, about 53% of them present only once. As concerns this clone: What it recognizes is unknown.

Study-wide results and caveats: Normal-skin resident alphabeta T cells also appear among scalp sample sequences.

Alopecia areata patients provided lesional scalp punch biopsies and peripheral blood. Germline V CDR1 and CDR2: SGHTA, FQGTGA. The V and J ends lost 5 bases and 1 base respectively, with 13 bases between them. The CDR3 sequence is 15 residues long. This TCR came from a human donor with alopecia areata. This material consisted of CD4+ T cells sorted from blood, taken at week 0. The V and J genes are TRBV7-3 and TRBJ2-3; no reliable D call. CDR3 residues: CASSPQRFGTDTQYF. The DNA for the CDR3 is TGTGCCAGCAGCCCGCAGAGATTCGGCACAGATACGCAGTATTTT.